The 28 T cell receptor beta chains listed next were all sequenced from one sample in a study of CDR3 diversity in severe acne. Via MiXCR, TCRdb re-called the PCR reads, giving one row per CDR3 protein. The data hold more than 70,000 distinct CDR3 sequences, with about 48% observed a single time. Sequencing input: blood. The receptors originated from a male donor in good health, serving as a control.

The chain recombines TRBV12-3 or TRBV12-4 with TRBJ2-7; a possible D gene is TRBD2 (7 bases). CDR3 size: 12 residues. Deletions cut 6 bases from V and 8 bases from J, with 14 bases between. Here the CDR3 DNA reads TGTGCCAGCAGCGACGTGGGGGGGCAGCAGTACTTC. The encoded protein is CASSDVGGQQYF.

The chain couples TRBV7-2 to TRBJ2-7; D is possibly TRBD1 (7 bases). Trimming shortened V by 5 bases and J by 7 bases, and 15 bases separated the two germline ends. This CDR3 region has 13 residues. Germline lookup yields CDR1 SGHTA and CDR2 FQGNSA. CDR3 in DNA: TGTGCCAGCAGCCCAGGGGGGCCGGGGGAGCAGTACTTC. Residues: CASSPGGPGEQYF.

The V and J genes are TRBV6-5 and TRBJ2-6; 7 bases map to TRBD1. The J segment lost 2 bases and the V segment lost 5 bases, leaving 3 bases of the junction unmatched. The CDR3 length is 15 residues. CDR1 MNHEY and CDR2 SVGAGI come from the germline V gene. The CDR3 nucleotides are TGTGCCAGCAGTCCCGACAGGGCTGGGGCCAACGTCCTGACTTTC. Translation gives CASSPDRAGANVLTF.

V and J are TRBV20-1 and TRBJ1-1; unclear D gene. The CDR3 has 12 residues. Germline values: CDR1 DFQATT, CDR2 SNEGSKA (reference sequence). V was clipped by 4 bases and J by 5 bases, with 11 bases between them. The CDR3 nucleotides read TGCAGTGCTACCCCCGACGGTACTGAAGCTTTCTTT. It encodes CSATPDGTEAFF.

This clonotype occurred many times. This chain links TRBV4-2 with TRBJ1-1, with 11 bases identical to TRBD1. Trimming cost V 0 bases and J 4 bases; bases outside gene matches: 1. The CDR3 sequence is 15 residues long. Looked up from germline, CDR1 is LGHNA and CDR2 is YNFKEQ. CDR3 residues: CASSQEGTGGTEAFF. CDR3 in DNA: TGTGCCAGCAGCCAAGAGGGGACAGGGGGCACTGAAGCTTTCTTT.

The chain recombines TRBV5-1 with TRBJ2-2; 8 bases agree with TRBD2. The V segment lost 4 bases and the J segment 3 bases; nucleotides outside the gene matches: 5. This CDR3 region has 15 residues. Germline assignment: CDR1 SGHRS and CDR2 YFSETQ. The CDR3 sequence is CASSPGTSDTGELFF. The DNA of the CDR3 is TGCGCCAGCAGCCCCGGGACTAGTGACACCGGGGAGCTGTTTTTT.

The chain uses TRBV2 and TRBJ1-4, with a possible D match to TRBD1 (5 bases). The CDR3 is made up of 15 amino acids. V was pared by 3 bases and J by 3 bases, with 11 bases between. Germline assignment: CDR1 SNHLY and CDR2 FYNNEI. The CDR3 nucleotides are TGTGCCAGCAGTGACGTCGGGGACCCTAATGAAAAACTGTTTTTT. It yields the protein CASSDVGDPNEKLFF.

CDR3 sequence reads: CASSATGADTQYF. DNA for the CDR3: TGTGCCAGCAGCGCGACAGGGGCAGATACGCAGTATTTT. The chain carries TRBV7-9 and TRBJ2-3; 8 bases align to TRBD1. This CDR3 comprises 13 residues. J was trimmed by 4 bases and V by 5 bases; bases with no gene match: 2. Germline assignment: CDR1 SEHNR and CDR2 FQNEAQ (reference sequence).

For this clonotype: A much bigger clone sits one base away, suggesting this may be a read error. The rearrangement uses TRBV5-6 and TRBJ2-3; TRBD2 matches at 8 bases. The V gene end was trimmed by 4 bases and the J gene end by 4 bases; junction bases not matched to a gene: 8. Germline CDR1 SGHDT, CDR2 YYEEEE. The length of the CDR3 is 15 residues. In DNA, the CDR3 is TGTGCCAGCAGCGGGGGGGGGCGGGGGGCAGATACGCAGTATTTT. Its translation is CASSGGGRGADTQYF.

This clonotype occurred many times. The chain joins TRBV6-5 to TRBJ1-2, with TRBD1 matching over 11 bases. The CDR3 totals 12 residues. The germline CDR1 and CDR2 sequences are MNHEY and SVGAGI. J gave up 7 bases and V 10 bases, and 5 bases lay outside the gene matches. Here the CDR3 DNA reads TGTGCCACCTCGGGACAGGGGGGTGGCTACACCTTC. Its translation is CATSGQGGGYTF.

This clonotype has only one observation. CDR3 sequence (DNA): TGTGCCACCAGTGGGGGACTAGCGGGAAGCCCCGAGCAGTACTTC. This gives the protein CATSGGLAGSPEQYF. The V gene is TRBV24-1, the J gene TRBJ2-7, with 13 bases fitting TRBD2. This CDR3 is built from 15 residues. Germline CDR1 reads KGHDR; CDR2 reads SFDVKD. J was trimmed by 6 bases and V by 5 bases; bases with no gene match: 6.

The chain couples TRBV20-1 to TRBJ2-5; TRBD2 aligns across 9 bases. This CDR3 region has 16 residues. Germline V gene sequence: CDR1 DFQATT, CDR2 SNEGSKA (reference sequence). The J segment lost 5 bases and the V segment lost 0 bases, leaving 10 bases of the junction unmatched. The CDR3 DNA follows: TGCAGTGCTAGAGACCCCATTAGCGGGAGACAGGAGACCCAGTACTTC. Translated: CSARDPISGRQETQYF.

The table lists this clonotype with many counts. V gene TRBV6-6 combines with J gene TRBJ2-4; D may match TRBD1 or TRBD2 (6 bases each). V was trimmed by 0 bases and J by 7 bases, leaving 22 bases between them. Germline V CDR1 and CDR2: MNHNY, SVGAGI (reference sequence). The CDR3 length is 18 residues. The CDR3 region is CASSYSSTRGARGNIQYF. The CDR3 DNA is TGTGCCAGCAGTTACTCGTCGACTAGGGGGGCTCGAGGGAACATTCAGTACTTC.

This clonotype was counted ten times or more. The genes are TRBV7-9 and TRBJ1-4; perhaps TRBD1 as D (6 bases). The CDR3 loop spans 13 amino acids. V was pared by 6 bases and J by 4 bases, with 9 bases between. Germline CDR1 reads SEHNR; CDR2 reads FQNEAQ (reference sequence). For the CDR3, the DNA is TGTGCCAGCAGGGACAGTTATAATGAAAAACTGTTTTTT. As protein: CASRDSYNEKLFF.

This clonotype was recorded a few times. An end of the junction does not agree with germline; a read error may underlie this. V usage is TRBV4-1 and J usage is TRBJ1-2, with a weak D call TRBD1 (5 bases). Germline CDR1 and CDR2: MGHRA and YSYEKL. The length of the CDR3 is 14 residues. The CDR3 region is CASSLDVRGNGYTF. The CDR3 DNA reads as TGTGCCAGCAGCTTGGACGTAAGGGGCAATGGCTACACCTTC.

For the CDR3, the DNA is TGTGCCAGCACCCAACCTGGGCAAGCCGGGAATGAGCAGTTCTTC. It specifies CASTQPGQAGNEQFF. The rearrangement uses TRBV25-1 and TRBJ2-1; D is undetermined. This CDR3 spans 15 amino acids. Germline V gene lookup returns CDR1 MGHDK and CDR2 SYGVNS. V was pared by 7 bases and J by 7 bases, with 20 bases between.

Concerning this clonotype itself: At one boundary the junction diverges from the germline segment, which might be a read error. The chain employs TRBV6-2 or TRBV6-3 and TRBJ2-3; 9 bases map to TRBD2. The CDR3 extends over 15 amino acids. The germline CDR1 and CDR2 sequences are MNHEY and SVGEGT. The CDR3 DNA follows: TGTGCCAGCAGTTTGGCTAGCGGGGACACAGATACCCAGTATTTT. It is translated as CASSLASGDTDTQYF.

This clonotype was found a few times. The chain couples TRBV7-9 to TRBJ2-2; 12 nucleotides agree with TRBD1. Losses at the gene ends were 6 bases for V and 3 bases for J; bases not matched to a gene: 8. Per the germline V gene, CDR1 is SEHNR and CDR2 is FQNEAQ (reference sequence). This CDR3 comprises 17 residues. In DNA, the CDR3 is TGTGCCAGCAGACTCCGGGACAGGGGGCTCGACACCGGGGAGCTGTTTTTT. Its protein is CASRLRDRGLDTGELFF.

The V and J genes are TRBV24-1 and TRBJ2-5; 7 bases match TRBD2. CDR3 size: 15 residues. Looked up from germline, CDR1 is KGHDR and CDR2 is SFDVKD. Germline trimming cut 11 bases from V and 2 bases from J; bases unmatched to any gene: 13. CDR3 sequence reads: CAIAAGAGLQETQYF. CDR3 coding DNA: TGTGCCATAGCCGCTGGAGCGGGACTTCAAGAGACCCAGTACTTC.

V is TRBV2 and J is TRBJ1-6; 9 bases map to TRBD1. V dropped 3 bases and J dropped 10; count of bases not matched to a gene: 4. The CDR3 is 14 amino acids. The germline CDR1 and CDR2 sequences are SNHLY and FYNNEI. CDR3 sequence: CASSENRGRSPLHF. Here the CDR3 DNA reads TGTGCCAGCAGTGAGAACAGGGGGCGATCACCCCTCCACTTT.

The V and J genes are TRBV9 and TRBJ1-2; no reliable D call. This CDR3 contains 14 residues. The germline V and J ends were trimmed by 1 base and 6 bases, with 13 bases remaining between them. Germline CDR1 SGDLS, CDR2 YYNGEE. For the CDR3, the DNA is TGTGCCAGCAGCGTAAACGAGTTATTGGATGGCTACACCTTC. Protein sequence: CASSVNELLDGYTF.

CDR3 DNA: TGTGCCACCACCACTCCCTCGGAGCCGATCATGAACACTGAAGCTTTCTTT. It encodes CATTTPSEPIMNTEAFF. The chain uses TRBV24-1 and TRBJ1-1; the D is unclear. V was clipped by 8 bases and J by 0 bases, with 21 bases between them. The CDR3 consists of 17 residues. The germline CDR1 and CDR2 sequences are KGHDR and SFDVKD.

J is TRBJ1-6 and V is TRBV7-9; D remains ambiguous. The CDR3 totals 13 residues. From germline, CDR1 is SEHNR and CDR2 FQNEAQ (reference sequence). V was shortened by 5 bases and J by 6 bases, with 8 bases between the two germline ends. This CDR3 reads CASSLLFNSPLHF. DNA of the CDR3: TGTGCCAGCAGCCTCCTTTTTAATTCACCCCTCCACTTT.

Notes on this clonotype: The conserved final phenylalanine or tryptophan is absent from the CDR3, which likely points to a read error. The DNA is left out, because the CDR3 cannot be placed on it with certainty; the CDR3 is given as TCRdb lists it. The chain carries TRBV5-1 and TRBJ2-7; TRBD1 reflects the table's D call only, with no check against the DNA. The CDR3 is 10 amino acids long, termini counted. In germline, CDR1 is SGHRS, CDR2 YFSETQ. CDR3 in amino acids: CASSGTLAFD.

CDR3 loop: CASGHGATEAFF. The DNA of the CDR3 is TGTGCCAGCGGACACGGGGCCACTGAAGCTTTCTTT. V gene TRBV4-2 combines with J gene TRBJ1-1, with D possibly TRBD1 on 5 matching bases. V lost 8 bases to trimming and J lost 4 bases, with 11 bases between them. Germline V gene data show CDR1 as LGHNA and CDR2 as YNFKEQ. The length of the CDR3 is 12 residues.

The chain couples TRBV5-5 to TRBJ1-1; D not resolved. Trimming left V 2 bases short and J 4 bases short, with 9 bases between. The CDR3 runs 13 residues. The germline V gene encodes CDR1 SGHKS and CDR2 YYEKEE (reference sequence). This CDR3 reads CASSFEQSTEAFF. The CDR3 bases are TGTGCCAGCAGCTTTGAACAGAGCACTGAAGCTTTCTTT.

This clonotype was detected a few times. The genes are TRBV20-1 and TRBJ2-5; 9 bases fit TRBD1. The germline gives CDR1 DFQATT, CDR2 SNEGSKA (reference sequence). The junction had 6 bases not matched to a gene; V was cut back by 3 bases and J by 4 bases. The CDR3 has 14 residues. CDR3 DNA: TGCAGTGCTAGCGGGACAGGGACCGGAGAGACCCAGTACTTC. This gives the protein CSASGTGTGETQYF.

Turning to this clonotype: The missing conserved phenylalanine or tryptophan at the end of this CDR3 makes a read error likely. V usage is TRBV29-1 and J usage is TRBJ2-7; no firm D call. V was clipped by 4 bases and J by 6 bases, with 4 bases between them. The CDR3 has 9 residues. Germline V gene data show CDR1 as SQVTM and CDR2 as ANQGSEA. The CDR3 reads CSVGPEQYL. CDR3 nucleotide sequence: TGCAGCGTTGGTCCCGAGCAGTACCTC.